The subject of this entry is one TCR beta chain. This clonotype occurred many times. Its antigen is not yet known. The sample holds no much larger clone one base away, and base qualities are not on file. A case-control design nested within a healthcare worker cohort in London, UK, was used, with weekly nasopharyngeal swab PCR tests and blood sampling performed. Healthcare workers were enrolled in the week of the UK lockdown, from 23 to 31 March 2020, and were followed every week for up to roughly 15 weeks. The sample originates from a study of early T cells in non-severe SARS-CoV-2 infection (dated by TCRdb to 2020 to 2022). Study-wide context: Because TCR sequencing relied on bulk RNA taken from unsorted whole blood, pairing of alpha and beta chains was not possible. The investigation overall reported the following: VDJdb matching was skewed toward anti-spike CD8 responses and likely underestimated virus-specific expansions by missing private and CD4 specificities.

From the cysteine up to the phenylalanine, the CDR3 has a length of 13 residues. Just CDR3 DNA is preserved here, 39 bases in frame from base 1. According to the germline V gene, CDR1 reads SNHLY and CDR2 reads FYNNEI. V was cut back by 0 bases and J by 6 bases, leaving a gap of 6 bases between them. The library came from 5' RACE. TCRdb lists the instrument as NextSeq 500. The TCR library protocol attached unique molecular identifiers to individual cDNA molecules to correct for sequencing error and PCR bias. Both TCR alpha and beta chains were sequenced, and tight co-correlation was observed between alpha and beta sequence abundances in each sample. In the paper's pipeline: Decombinator V4 was used to annotate the V gene, J gene and CDR3 of the TCR sequences. TCRs were defined as expanded if a significant change between any two time points was detected under a Poisson model with p below 0.0001. TCR abundances were normalised to the total number of TCRs sequenced in each sample and reported as counts per million. MAIT TCRs were defined by TRAV1-2 paired with TRAJ12, TRAJ20 or TRAJ33, and iNKT TCRs by TRAV10 paired with TRAJ18. VDJdb, accessed 1 November 2021, was searched for CMV, EBV and SARS-CoV-2 annotated TCRs, excluding TCRs annotated for multiple antigens. The public reads were reprocessed in TCRdb via fastp at Q25 and MiXCR, keeping in-frame beta chains. Every entry covers one CDR3 protein and lists the most common genes and DNA from its rows. The V and J calls here are based on TCRdb, not the publication. This sample is represented by tens of thousands of distinct CDR3 sequences; around 19% of them were singletons. The top ten clones comprise about 8.8% of the sample.

This specimen consisted of whole blood, obtained at baseline. Recombination joined TRBV2 with TRBJ1-5, with the D gene call left open. The sequence came from an adult who was a healthcare worker with PCR-confirmed SARS-CoV-2 infection or an uninfected control (not recorded which). The CDR3 region: CASSEARAQPQHF. In nucleotide form, the sequence is TGTGCCAGCAGTGAAGCACGGGCTCAGCCCCAGCATTTT.